One and the same sample provided the 6 T cell receptor beta chains below, sequenced in a study of shared clonotypes between healthy human individuals. Clones were read by immunoSEQ multiplex PCR, and TCRdb kept only the in-frame ones, dropping some. The sample has more than 2 million clones, approximately 96% seen once. The sequencing sample was made of naive CD4+ T cells sorted from blood. Subset in this sample: CD45RA+ positively selected. Source of these receptors: a man between 18 and 35 years old in good health.

The rearrangement uses TRBV6-1 and TRBJ2-5; 8 bases are a match to TRBD2. The CDR3 totals 14 residues. J gave up 2 bases and V 6 bases, and 5 bases lay outside the gene matches. Looked up from germline, CDR1 is MNHNS and CDR2 is SASEGT. The CDR3 region is CASRVAGKQETQYF. CDR3 sequence (DNA): TGTGCCAGCAGGGTAGCGGGAAAACAAGAGACCCAGTACTTC.

The V gene is TRBV7-6, the J gene TRBJ1-1, with D unclear. The V gene lost 0 bases and the J gene lost 5 bases, with 10 bases spanning the gap. The CDR3 is 14 amino acids. Germline V CDR1 and CDR2: SGHVS, FNYEAQ. The CDR3 coding sequence is TGTGCCAGCAGCTTAGCAGCCTCCGGGACTGAAGCTTTCTTT. This codes for CASSLAASGTEAFF.

The V and J genes are TRBV19 and TRBJ2-7; D assignment may be TRBD1 or TRBD2 (7 bases each). The CDR3 runs to 14 residues. Trimming shortened V by 5 bases and J by 2 bases, and 13 bases separated the two germline ends. The V gene's germline CDR1 is LNHDA and CDR2 SQIVND (reference sequence). CDR3 residues: CASSSQGGTYEQYF. As DNA, the CDR3 is TGTGCCAGTAGTTCCCAGGGGGGGACCTACGAGCAGTACTTC.

The chain recombines TRBV7-9 with TRBJ1-1; 7 positions match TRBD1. The CDR3 consists of 17 residues. V shed 5 bases and J 6 bases; nucleotides not matched to a gene: 18. The germline CDR1 and CDR2 sequences are SEHNR and FQNEAQ (reference sequence). CDR3 nucleotide sequence: TGTGCCAGCAGCCAAGACAGGGCGTCCCGAGGAAACCCTGAAGCTTTCTTT. Encoded protein: CASSQDRASRGNPEAFF.

DNA of the CDR3: TGTGCCAGCAGCTTGGGGACAGGAGTTAAAGAGACCCAGTACTTC. Its protein is CASSLGTGVKETQYF. V and J are TRBV5-5 and TRBJ2-5, with TRBD1 identical over 7 bases. This CDR3 contains 15 residues. J was trimmed by 3 bases and V by 0 bases; bases with no gene match: 5. CDR1 and CDR2 (germline): SGHKS, YYEKEE (reference sequence).

The genes are TRBV7-3 and TRBJ2-7; D possibly corresponds to TRBD1 (6 bases). The germline V gene encodes CDR1 SGHTA and CDR2 FQGTGA. This CDR3 is 18 amino acids long. V was trimmed by 1 base and J by 0 bases, leaving 19 bases between them. CDR3 nucleotides: TGTGCCAGCAGCTTAAGGATAGTGGGGGACACCTACTCCTACGAGCAGTACTTC. Amino acids: CASSLRIVGDTYSYEQYF.